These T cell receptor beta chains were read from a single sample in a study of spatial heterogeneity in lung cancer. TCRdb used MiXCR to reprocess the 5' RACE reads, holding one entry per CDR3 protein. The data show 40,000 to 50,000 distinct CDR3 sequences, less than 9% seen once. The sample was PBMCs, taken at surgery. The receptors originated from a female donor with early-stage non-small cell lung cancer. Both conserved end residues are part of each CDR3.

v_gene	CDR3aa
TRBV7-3	CASSLSAGGNSPLHF
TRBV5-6	CASSQDGTYGNTIYF
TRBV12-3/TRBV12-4	CASSPRQIGGREAFF
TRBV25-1	CASSARSSGGAFFF
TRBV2	CASRTSGFTGELFF
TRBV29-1	CSVEGTSGELFF
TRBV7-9	CASSNTDTQYF
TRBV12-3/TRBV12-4	CASRQTASGNTIYF
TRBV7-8	CASSSGHEQYF
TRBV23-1	CASSQSEGQMGETQYF
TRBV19	CASSMIGNGGYGYTF